The rows below give T cell receptor beta chains drawn from one sample of a study of cytomegalovirus exposure and HLA in healthy donors. Produced via immunoSEQ multiplex PCR; TCRdb's table is partial and in-frame only. The sample lists 100,000 to 150,000 clones; around three quarters were seen once. The sequenced material came from PBMCs. The receptors shown here come from a man in his forties in good health and CMV-seronegative. Both conserved end residues are part of each CDR3. The D gene is left open where the match is weak. Size values are once, few and many counts, or a class for expanded clones, and some rows have none.

clone_size,j_call,v_call,d_call,cdr3_nt,cdr3_aa
.,TRBJ2-2,TRBV11-2,.,TGTGCCAGCAGCTTGGCAGCGAACACCGGGGAGCTGTTTTTT,CASSLAANTGELFF
once,TRBJ2-1,TRBV2,TRBD1,TGTGCCAGCAGCGGACAGGGTGATGAGCAGTTCTTC,CASSGQGDEQFF
.,TRBJ2-1,TRBV5-1,TRBD2,TGCGCCAGCAGCCGCGTAGCGGGAGGGGGTGAGCAGTTCTTC,CASSRVAGGGEQFF
.,TRBJ1-5,TRBV7-2,TRBD1,TGTGCCAGCAGCTTAGCGGTACAGGGGGGCAATCAGCCCCAGCATTTT,CASSLAVQGGNQPQHF
.,TRBJ2-1,TRBV6-1,.,TGTGCCAGCGTCCGGGACAACTCCTACAATGAGCAGTTCTTC,CASVRDNSYNEQFF
.,TRBJ2-7,TRBV12-2,.,TGTGCAAGTCGCTTAGGGGAGCGGGGCGAATCTTACGAGCAGTACTTC,CASRLGERGESYEQYF
.,TRBJ2-7,TRBV30,.,TGTGCCCGGCGGGGCCCTAAGTCCTACGAGCAGTACTTC,CARRGPKSYEQYF
.,TRBJ2-7,TRBV29-1,TRBD1,TGCAGCGTAGGACAGGGGGACACCTACGAGCAGTACTTC,CSVGQGDTYEQYF
.,TRBJ2-7,TRBV7-9,.,TGTGCCAGCAGCGCCAGGGGAGGGTTGGGGTACGAGCAGTACTTC,CASSARGGLGYEQYF
once,TRBJ2-7,TRBV18,TRBD1,TGTGCCAGCTCGACATGGACAGGGGAAGACTACGAGCAGTACTTC,CASSTWTGEDYEQYF
.,TRBJ2-2,TRBV6-5,TRBD1,TGTGCCAGCAAAGGGACAGGGGGCACCGGGGAGCTGTTTTTT,CASKGTGGTGELFF
.,TRBJ1-1,TRBV7-8,.,TGTGCCAGCAGCTTCTCAGAACAGAGTGAAGCTTTCTTT,CASSFSEQSEAFF
.,TRBJ1-1,TRBV28,.,TGTGCCAGCAGTTTACCTACAGGAGCTTCGAACACTGAAGCTTTCTTT,CASSLPTGASNTEAFF
.,TRBJ2-1,TRBV5-1,TRBD2,TGCGCCAGCAGCTTGGTTCTAGCGGGAGACAATGAGCAGTTCTTC,CASSLVLAGDNEQFF
.,TRBJ2-5,TRBV9,.,TGTGCCAGCAGCGTCGCCGCAGGGCTGGGGGAGACCCAGTACTTC,CASSVAAGLGETQYF
.,TRBJ2-1,TRBV2,.,TGTGCCGCCAACGGCGGGTCCTACAATGAGCAGTTCTTC,CAANGGSYNEQFF
.,TRBJ1-4,TRBV30,.,TGTGCCTGGAGTGTACCGTTGACAGATAATGAAAAACTGTTTTTT,CAWSVPLTDNEKLFF
few,TRBJ2-1,TRBV6-5,.,TGTGCCAGCAGTGGGGGGGCTAGGGATGAGCAGTTCTTC,CASSGGARDEQFF
.,TRBJ2-7,TRBV2,.,TGTGCCAGCAGAGAGGGTGGCCGCGAGCAGTACTTC,CASREGGREQYF
.,TRBJ2-7,TRBV7-8,.,TGTGCCAGCAGCTTAGCACAGGCCAACTACGAGCAGTACTTC,CASSLAQANYEQYF
.,TRBJ2-7,TRBV29-1,TRBD2,TGCAGCGCTAGCGGGAGGCTCTCCTACGAGCAGTACTTC,CSASGRLSYEQYF
.,TRBJ2-1,TRBV7-2,TRBD2,TGTGCCAGCAGCCCGGTAGCGGGGGCTTACAATGAGCAGTTCTTC,CASSPVAGAYNEQFF
few,TRBJ1-5,TRBV7-9,.,TGTGCCAGCAGCTTAGGCGACAGAAGCAATCAGCCCCAGCATTTT,CASSLGDRSNQPQHF
.,TRBJ1-4,TRBV4-2,TRBD1,TGTGCCAGCAGCCAAGTGACAGGGGGGGATGAAAAACTGTTTTTT,CASSQVTGGDEKLFF
.,TRBJ2-3,TRBV2,TRBD1,TGTGCCAGCGGACAGGGATTTAGCACAGATACGCAGTATTTT,CASGQGFSTDTQYF
.,TRBJ1-1,TRBV6-5,TRBD1,TGTGCCAGCAGTTGGGACAGGAGAAAAGGGAACACTGAAGCTTTCTTT,CASSWDRRKGNTEAFF
.,TRBJ2-2,TRBV5-1,TRBD1,TGCGCCAGCAGCCCACTGACAGGGGGCACCGGGGAGCTGTTTTTT,CASSPLTGGTGELFF